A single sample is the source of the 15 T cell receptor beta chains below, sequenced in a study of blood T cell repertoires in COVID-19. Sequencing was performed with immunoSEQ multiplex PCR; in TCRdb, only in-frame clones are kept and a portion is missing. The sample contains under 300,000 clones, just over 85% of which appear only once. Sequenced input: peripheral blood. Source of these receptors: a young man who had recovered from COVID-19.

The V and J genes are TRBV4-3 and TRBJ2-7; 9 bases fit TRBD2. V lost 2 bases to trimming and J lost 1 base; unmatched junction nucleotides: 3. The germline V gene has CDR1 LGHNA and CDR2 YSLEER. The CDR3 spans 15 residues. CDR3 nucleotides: TGCGCCAGCAGCCAACGACTAGCGGCTTCCTACGAGCAGTACTTC. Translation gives CASSQRLAASYEQYF.

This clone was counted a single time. Here the CDR3 DNA reads TGTGCCAGCTCGCCAGGGCAGGGGATGGAGCCCCAGCATTTT. This codes for CASSPGQGMEPQHF. This rearrangement joins TRBV18 to TRBJ1-5, with D possibly being TRBD1 (6 bases). V was cut by 6 bases and J by 8 bases, with 17 bases left in between. Germline loops: CDR1 KGHSH, CDR2 LQKENI. The CDR3 is 14 residues long.

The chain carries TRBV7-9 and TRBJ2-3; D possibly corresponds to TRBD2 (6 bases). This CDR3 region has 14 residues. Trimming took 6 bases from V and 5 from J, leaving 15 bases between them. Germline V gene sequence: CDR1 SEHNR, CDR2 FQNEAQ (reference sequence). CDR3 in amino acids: CASRSTSGGDTQYF. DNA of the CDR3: TGTGCCAGCAGATCCACGTCCGGGGGAGATACGCAGTATTTT.

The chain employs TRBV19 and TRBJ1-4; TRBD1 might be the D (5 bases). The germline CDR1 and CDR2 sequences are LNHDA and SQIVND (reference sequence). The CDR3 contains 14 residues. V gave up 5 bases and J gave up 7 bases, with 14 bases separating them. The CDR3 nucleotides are TGTGCCAGTAGTGAGGGACTGGCCGGTGAAAAACTGTTTTTT. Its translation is CASSEGLAGEKLFF.

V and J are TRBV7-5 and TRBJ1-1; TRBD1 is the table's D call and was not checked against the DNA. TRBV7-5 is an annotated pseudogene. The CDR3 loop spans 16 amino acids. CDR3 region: CARRRTGGELNTEAFF. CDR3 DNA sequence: TGTGCCAGAAGACGTACAGGGGGAGAGTTGAACACTGAAGCTTTCTTT.

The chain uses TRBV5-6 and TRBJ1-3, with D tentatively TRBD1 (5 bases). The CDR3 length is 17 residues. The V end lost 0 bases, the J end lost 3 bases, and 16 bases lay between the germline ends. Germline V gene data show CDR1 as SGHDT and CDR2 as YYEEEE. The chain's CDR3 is CASSLEGFRVFGNTIYF. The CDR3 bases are TGTGCCAGCAGCTTGGAGGGCTTCAGGGTCTTTGGAAACACCATATATTTT.

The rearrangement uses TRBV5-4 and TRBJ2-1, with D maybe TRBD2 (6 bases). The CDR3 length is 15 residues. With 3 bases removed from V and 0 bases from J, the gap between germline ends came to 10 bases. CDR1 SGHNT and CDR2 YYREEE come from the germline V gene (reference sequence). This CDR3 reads CASSWRGSSYNEQFF. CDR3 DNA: TGTGCCAGCAGCTGGAGGGGTTCCTCCTACAATGAGCAGTTCTTC.

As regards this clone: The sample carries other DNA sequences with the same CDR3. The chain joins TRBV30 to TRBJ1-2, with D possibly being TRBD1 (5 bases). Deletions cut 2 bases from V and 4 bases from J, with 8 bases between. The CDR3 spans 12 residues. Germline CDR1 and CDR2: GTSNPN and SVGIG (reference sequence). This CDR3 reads CAWSPQGYGYTF. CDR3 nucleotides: TGTGCCTGGAGTCCGCAGGGCTATGGCTACACCTTC. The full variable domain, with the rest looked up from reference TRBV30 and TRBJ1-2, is SQTIHQWPATLVQPVGSPLSLECTVEGTSNPNLYWYRQAAGRGLQLLFYSVGIGQISSEVPQNLSASRPQDRQFILSSKKLLLSDSGFYLCAWSPQGYGYTFGSGTRLTVV.

CDR3 loop: CASSFNSATNEKLFF. DNA for the CDR3: TGTGCCAGCTCATTTAACAGTGCAACTAATGAAAAACTGTTTTTT. The rearrangement uses TRBV18 and TRBJ1-4; D is uncertain. Germline V gene lookup returns CDR1 KGHSH and CDR2 LQKENI. The CDR3 has 15 residues. Trimming removed 5 bases at V and 0 bases at J, with 10 bases between.

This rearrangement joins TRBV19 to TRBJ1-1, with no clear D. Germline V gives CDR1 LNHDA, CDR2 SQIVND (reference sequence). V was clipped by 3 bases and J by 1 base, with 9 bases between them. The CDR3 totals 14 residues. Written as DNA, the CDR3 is TGTGCCAGTAGTATGGCAGCAGGGAACACTGAAGCTTTCTTT. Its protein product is CASSMAAGNTEAFF.

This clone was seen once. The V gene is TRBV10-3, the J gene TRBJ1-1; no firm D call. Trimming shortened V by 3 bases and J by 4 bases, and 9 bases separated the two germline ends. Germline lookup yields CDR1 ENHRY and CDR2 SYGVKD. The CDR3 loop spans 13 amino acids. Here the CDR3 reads CAISDEGVTEAFF. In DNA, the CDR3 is TGTGCCATCAGTGACGAGGGAGTCACTGAAGCTTTCTTT.

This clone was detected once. The CDR3 region is CASSVGTGVRNSVSYEQYF. The DNA for the CDR3 is TGTGCCAGCAGCGTAGGGACAGGGGTTCGTAATTCGGTGTCCTACGAGCAGTACTTC. This sequence joins TRBV9 and TRBJ2-7; 9 nucleotides line up with TRBD1. The V gene's germline CDR1 is SGDLS and CDR2 YYNGEE. The CDR3 extends over 19 amino acids. V gave up 0 bases and J gave up 1 base; unmatched junction bases: 14.

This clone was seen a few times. The CDR3 region is CASNSSPGQTNEKLFF. The CDR3 nucleotides are TGTGCCAGTAATAGCTCACCGGGACAGACTAATGAAAAACTGTTTTTT. The chain uses TRBV19 and TRBJ1-4, with TRBD1 identical over 7 bases. CDR1 is LNHDA, CDR2 SQIVND, per germline (reference sequence). CDR3 length: 16 amino acids. V lost 7 bases and J lost 2; bases outside the gene matches: 10.

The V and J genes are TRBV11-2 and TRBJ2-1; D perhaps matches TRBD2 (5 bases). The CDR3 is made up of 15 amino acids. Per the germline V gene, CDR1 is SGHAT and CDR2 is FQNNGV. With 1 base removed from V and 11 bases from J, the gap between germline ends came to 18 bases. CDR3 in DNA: TGTGCCAGCAGCTTAGGCGGAGGCCCGGGATATCAGCAGTTCTTC. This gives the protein CASSLGGGPGYQQFF.

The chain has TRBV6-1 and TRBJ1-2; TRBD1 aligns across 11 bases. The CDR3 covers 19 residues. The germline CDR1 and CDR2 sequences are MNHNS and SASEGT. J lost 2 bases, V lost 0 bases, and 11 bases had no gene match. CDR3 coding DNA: TGTGCCAGCAGTGAAGCGCTTCAAGGACAGGGGGCTGTGAACTATGGCTACACCTTC. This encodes CASSEALQGQGAVNYGYTF.